These T cell receptor beta chains were read from a single sample in a study of post-analysis software for immune sequencing data. TCRdb independently ran MiXCR on the PCR reads; one entry per CDR3 protein. The sample records 150,000 to 200,000 distinct CDR3 sequences, roughly 40% being singletons. Sequenced here: blood, sampled after autologous hematopoietic stem cell transplantation. These receptor sequences come from a girl aged 10-17 years with multiple sclerosis. Both conserved end residues are trimmed from each CDR3.

V gene: TRBV20-1
CDR3 length: 13
CDR3 protein: SASTSSGRSYEQY

V gene: TRBV6-5
CDR3 length: 14
CDR3 protein: ASSYNEGAAKNIQY

V gene: TRBV7-2
CDR3 length: 12
CDR3 protein: ASSIRDQTYEQY

V gene: TRBV20-1
CDR3 length: 13
CDR3 protein: SATPRDRGAYEQY

V gene: TRBV27
CDR3 length: 11
CDR3 protein: ASSLRGSNEQF

V gene: TRBV2
CDR3 length: 13
CDR3 protein: ASNYRLAVYNEQY

V gene: TRBV15
CDR3 length: 14
CDR3 protein: ATSRDKGRGGTEAF

V gene: TRBV30
CDR3 length: 17
CDR3 protein: AWSEFGGDLFSGANVLT

V gene: TRBV5-1
CDR3 length: 15
CDR3 protein: ASSWGRGTRSFYEQY

V gene: TRBV7-3
CDR3 length: 13
CDR3 protein: ASSLTHGERNEQF

V gene: TRBV28
CDR3 length: 11
CDR3 protein: ASSPSGEDTQY

V gene: TRBV20-1
CDR3 length: 14
CDR3 protein: SASSERGSSYNEQF

V gene: TRBV6-2/TRBV6-3
CDR3 length: 13
CDR3 protein: ASSLQALRGDEQY

V gene: TRBV24-1
CDR3 length: 12
CDR3 protein: ATSDLQGAETQY

V gene: TRBV2
CDR3 length: 11
CDR3 protein: ASSPATTYEQY

V gene: TRBV7-2
CDR3 length: 11
CDR3 protein: ASSAGLGETQY

V gene: TRBV28
CDR3 length: 12
CDR3 protein: ATGGQAFTDTQY

V gene: TRBV27
CDR3 length: 13
CDR3 protein: ASSFSPRGVTEAF

V gene: TRBV5-1
CDR3 length: 11
CDR3 protein: ASSKWGGDTQY

V gene: TRBV27
CDR3 length: 11
CDR3 protein: ASSFSSGNEQY

V gene: TRBV15
CDR3 length: 13
CDR3 protein: ATSREGGRTDTQY

V gene: TRBV4-3
CDR3 length: 15
CDR3 protein: ASSQEITGLESYEQY

V gene: TRBV4-3
CDR3 length: 14
CDR3 protein: ASSQDLGLAGNEQF

V gene: TRBV7-2
CDR3 length: 18
CDR3 protein: ASSLASTRTSGRYGETQY

V gene: TRBV4-1
CDR3 length: 12
CDR3 protein: ASSQGDNYNEQF

V gene: TRBV2
CDR3 length: 13
CDR3 protein: ASGSGQGWYYEQY

V gene: TRBV28
CDR3 length: 15
CDR3 protein: ASSPGTSGRVVDTQY

V gene: TRBV5-6
CDR3 length: 14
CDR3 protein: ASSLRPGNGGDTQY

V gene: TRBV14
CDR3 length: 10
CDR3 protein: ASSGGGYEQF

V gene: TRBV29-1
CDR3 length: 9
CDR3 protein: SVGFLYEQY

V gene: TRBV30
CDR3 length: 12
CDR3 protein: AWIPLGGHPEAF

V gene: TRBV5-5
CDR3 length: 12
CDR3 protein: ASSLGPNTGELF

V gene: TRBV12-3/TRBV12-4
CDR3 length: 14
CDR3 protein: ASSLGRDRGHNEQF

V gene: TRBV7-8
CDR3 length: 14
CDR3 protein: ASRTLLAGVTDTQY

V gene: TRBV29-1
CDR3 length: 14
CDR3 protein: SVEEGTGGPYNEQF

V gene: TRBV7-2
CDR3 length: 16
CDR3 protein: ASSETSLPAPLTDTQY

V gene: TRBV20-1
CDR3 length: 13
CDR3 protein: SAPRPNGGYDEQY

V gene: TRBV4-3
CDR3 length: 13
CDR3 protein: ASSQGAGVLDTQY

V gene: TRBV10-3
CDR3 length: 15
CDR3 protein: AISEFRAASGSNEQF

V gene: TRBV29-1
CDR3 length: 9
CDR3 protein: SVEDPGLAY

V gene: TRBV7-9
CDR3 length: 12
CDR3 protein: ASTLHRGDYGYT

V gene: TRBV9
CDR3 length: 15
CDR3 protein: ASSSQDGGRVGDIQY

V gene: TRBV24-1
CDR3 length: 11
CDR3 protein: ATSERQTDTQY

V gene: TRBV15
CDR3 length: 13
CDR3 protein: ATSRDRGANTEAF

V gene: TRBV29-1
CDR3 length: 11
CDR3 protein: SVEDGKNDKLF

V gene: TRBV9
CDR3 length: 17
CDR3 protein: ASSVEGGRGTAAYNEQF

V gene: TRBV5-1
CDR3 length: 12
CDR3 protein: ASKQGASEYGYT

V gene: TRBV3-1
CDR3 length: 11
CDR3 protein: ASSQDAPYEQY

V gene: TRBV20-1
CDR3 length: 11
CDR3 protein: SASTGGNQPQH

V gene: TRBV7-3
CDR3 length: 13
CDR3 protein: ASSSTGPGYNEQF

V gene: TRBV25-1
CDR3 length: 10
CDR3 protein: ASERVGREQF

V gene: TRBV7-2
CDR3 length: 12
CDR3 protein: ASSRTGTGSGYT

V gene: TRBV18
CDR3 length: 11
CDR3 protein: ASSPHHRDEAF

V gene: TRBV12-3/TRBV12-4
CDR3 length: 10
CDR3 protein: AIAYSNQPQH